Detailed here is one T cell receptor beta chain. Its specificity is not known. Before sequencing took place, the ViraFEST assay used viral peptide pools to expand antigen-specific CD4+ T cells. Following 10 days of culture, CD4+ T cells were isolated. No vaccinee had earlier SARS-CoV-2 infection, and nucleocapsid antibodies were negative. With approximately 9.2 ug/ml peptides and around 10 IU/ml IL-2, 1.5 million to 2 million PBMC per well were cultured. Cultures had half their medium replaced with IL-2 medium on days 3 and 7. The sample belongs to a study of vaccination effects on CD4 cells after COVID-19. Findings of the study overall: Convalescent patients numbered few in the study; early post-infection timepoints were missing entirely. Both infection-induced and vaccine-induced clones contracted markedly at late post-vaccination timepoints.

The CDR3 is 14 amino acids. The germline gives CDR1 SGHRS, CDR2 YFSETQ. Trimming removed 0 bases from V and 5 bases from J, with 11 bases in between. Some clones are missing from TCRdb's copy, which holds only in-frame ones; the method was immunoSEQ multiplex PCR. The sample carries 74,000 or so clones, approximately 80% recorded once. The sequence derives from a human donor who received a COVID-19 vaccine. Sequences were derived from CD4+ T cells from PBMCs cultured with SARS-CoV-2 spike peptides, sampled before COVID-19 vaccination. The V and J genes are TRBV5-1 and TRBJ2-5, with D uncertain. For the CDR3, the DNA is TGCGCCAGCAGCTTGGGGGTCCCCTCGGAGACCCAGTACTTC. This translates into CASSLGVPSETQYF.